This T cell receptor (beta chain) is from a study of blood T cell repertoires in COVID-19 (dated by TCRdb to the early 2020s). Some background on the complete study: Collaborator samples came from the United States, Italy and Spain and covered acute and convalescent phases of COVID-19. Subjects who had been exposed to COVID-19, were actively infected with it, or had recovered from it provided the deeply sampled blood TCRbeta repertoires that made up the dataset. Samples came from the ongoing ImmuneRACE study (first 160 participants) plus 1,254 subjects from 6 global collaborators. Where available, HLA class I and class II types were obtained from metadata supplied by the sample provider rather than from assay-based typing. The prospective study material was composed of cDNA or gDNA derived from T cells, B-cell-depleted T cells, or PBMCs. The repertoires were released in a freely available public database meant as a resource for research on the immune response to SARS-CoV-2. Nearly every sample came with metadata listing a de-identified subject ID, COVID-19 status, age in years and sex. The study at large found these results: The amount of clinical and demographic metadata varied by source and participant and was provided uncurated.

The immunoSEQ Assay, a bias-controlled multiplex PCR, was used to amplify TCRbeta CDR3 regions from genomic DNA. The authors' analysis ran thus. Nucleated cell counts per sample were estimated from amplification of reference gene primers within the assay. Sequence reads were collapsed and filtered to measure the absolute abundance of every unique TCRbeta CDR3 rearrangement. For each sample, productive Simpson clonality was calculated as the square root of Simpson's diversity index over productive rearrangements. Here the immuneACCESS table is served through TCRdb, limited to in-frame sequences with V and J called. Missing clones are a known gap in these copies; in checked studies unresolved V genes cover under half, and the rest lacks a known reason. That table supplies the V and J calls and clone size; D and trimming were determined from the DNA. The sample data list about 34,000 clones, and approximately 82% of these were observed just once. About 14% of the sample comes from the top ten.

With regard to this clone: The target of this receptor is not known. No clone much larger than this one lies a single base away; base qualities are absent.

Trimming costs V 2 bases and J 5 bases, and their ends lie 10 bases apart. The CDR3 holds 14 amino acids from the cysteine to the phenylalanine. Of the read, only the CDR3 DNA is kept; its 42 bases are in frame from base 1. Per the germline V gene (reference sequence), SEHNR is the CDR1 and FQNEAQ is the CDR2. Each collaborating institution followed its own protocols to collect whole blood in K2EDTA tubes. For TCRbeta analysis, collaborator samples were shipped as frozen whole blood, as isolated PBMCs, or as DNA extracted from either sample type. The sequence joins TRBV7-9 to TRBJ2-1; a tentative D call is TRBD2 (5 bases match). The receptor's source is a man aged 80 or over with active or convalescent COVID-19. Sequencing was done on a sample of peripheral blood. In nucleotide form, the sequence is TGTGCCAGCAGCTTACAGCGGTCCCACAATGAGCAGTTCTTC. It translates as CASSLQRSHNEQFF.